This T cell receptor (beta chain) was recorded in a study of cytomegalovirus exposure and HLA in healthy donors. The PCR made use of 60 Vbeta and 13 Jbeta primers. Using immunoSEQ multiplex PCR, the repertoire was profiled, and TCRdb retains in-frame clones only, with some absent. The repertoire has 150,000 to 190,000 clones, 70% to 90% of them found once; the top ten carry 2% to 2.5%. Germline CDR1 is LNHDA and CDR2 is SQIVND (reference sequence). The V end was cut by 10 bases, the J end by 6 bases, with 15 bases between. This CDR3 is built from 12 residues. Sequenced: PBMCs. The rearrangement uses TRBV19 and TRBJ1-2; D remains ambiguous. The receptor comes from a woman aged 18-29 years in good health and CMV-seronegative. CDR3 residues: CATRRGEDGYTF. The DNA of the CDR3 is TGTGCCACCAGGCGGGGTGAAGATGGCTACACCTTC.